The 21 T cell receptor beta chains below all came from one sample that was sequenced in a study of blood T cell repertoires in COVID-19. Sequencing was performed with immunoSEQ multiplex PCR; in TCRdb, only in-frame clones are kept and a portion is missing. The data contain some 300,000 clones, approximately 90% of them singletons. Material: peripheral blood. The receptor source for this set is a woman between 50 and 59 years old with COVID-19, enrolled during active disease.

The chain is built from TRBV7-8 and TRBJ1-5, with 10 bases identical to TRBD1. CDR1 is SGHVS, CDR2 FQNEAQ, per germline. V trimming: 4 bases; J trimming: 6 bases; junction bases outside the gene matches: 3. This CDR3 contains 14 residues. CDR3 sequence reads: CASSYDRGRQPQHF. In DNA form, the CDR3 reads TGTGCCAGCAGCTATGACAGGGGGCGTCAGCCCCAGCATTTT.

The chain links TRBV7-2 to TRBJ2-1, with TRBD1 matching 8 bases. CDR1 is SGHTA, CDR2 FQGNSA, per germline. The V segment lost 1 base and the J segment 2 bases; nucleotides outside the gene matches: 4. This CDR3 is built from 16 residues. CDR3 in amino acids: CASSLDGTGTYNEQFF. The CDR3 DNA is TGTGCCAGCAGCTTAGATGGGACAGGAACCTACAATGAGCAGTTCTTC.

V is TRBV2 and J is TRBJ1-1; D is unresolved. The CDR3 totals 14 residues. V lost 0 bases and J 1 base, leaving 6 bases between the germline ends. Germline CDR1 SNHLY, CDR2 FYNNEI. CDR3 sequence (DNA): TGTGCCAGCAGTGAAGCGCGGGGGAACACTGAAGCTTTCTTT. Protein product: CASSEARGNTEAFF.

The chain employs TRBV3-1 (or the pseudogene TRBV3-2) and TRBJ1-2; the match to TRBD1 covers 7 bases. Germline CDR1 is LGHDT and CDR2 is YNNKEL (reference sequence). This CDR3 is built from 14 residues. V lost 5 bases, J lost 4 bases, and 7 bases stayed unmatched. The CDR3 DNA follows: TGTGCCAGCAGCGACGACAGGGTTAGCTATGGCTACACCTTC. This gives the protein CASSDDRVSYGYTF.

V and J are TRBV6-5 and TRBJ2-7, with D perhaps TRBD2 (6 bases). V was trimmed by 5 bases and J by 5 bases, leaving 10 bases between them. Germline lookup yields CDR1 MNHEY and CDR2 SVGAGI. The CDR3 is 12 residues long. CDR3 coding DNA: TGTGCCAGCAGTCGCGGGGAAAACGAGCAGTACTTC. Protein product: CASSRGENEQYF.

The chain carries TRBV7-9 and TRBJ2-7; a possible D gene is TRBD2 (5 bases). CDR1 is SEHNR, CDR2 FQNEAQ, per germline (reference sequence). With 1 base removed from V and 2 bases from J, the gap between germline ends came to 15 bases. CDR3 length: 16 amino acids. The CDR3 is CASSLEMAGRAYEQYF. The DNA for the CDR3 is TGTGCCAGCAGCTTAGAGATGGCGGGCCGAGCCTACGAGCAGTACTTC.

The rearrangement joins TRBV19 to TRBJ2-1; TRBD2 might be the D (6 bases). V gave up 7 bases and J gave up 4 bases, with 23 bases separating them. The CDR3 contains 17 residues. Per germline, CDR1 LNHDA and CDR2 SQIVND (reference sequence). The CDR3 region is CASKRAILAGPYNEQFF. In DNA, the CDR3 is TGTGCCAGTAAGCGGGCTATTCTGGCGGGACCATACAATGAGCAGTTCTTC.

The genes are TRBV5-1 and TRBJ2-1; perhaps TRBD2 as D (6 bases). There are 16 residues in the CDR3. Germline V gene sequence: CDR1 SGHRS, CDR2 YFSETQ. The ends were cut back, 4 bases at V and 4 bases at J, with 18 bases in the middle. CDR3 region: CASSRELGGLYNEQFF. The CDR3 DNA sequence: TGCGCCAGCAGCCGGGAACTGGGGGGACTTTACAATGAGCAGTTCTTC.

The rearrangement links TRBV12-3 or TRBV12-4 to TRBJ1-1; 9 bases match TRBD1. With V trimmed by 5 bases and J by 9 bases, 7 bases remained unmatched. There are 13 residues in the CDR3. This CDR3 is CASSDRGRRQAFF. DNA of the CDR3: TGTGCCAGCAGTGACAGGGGGAGGCGGCAAGCTTTCTTT.

The chain carries TRBV10-2 and TRBJ2-7, with TRBD1 as a possible D gene (5 bases). The V end was cut by 2 bases, the J end by 2 bases, with 13 bases between. Germline V lookup: CDR1 WSHSY, CDR2 SAAADI. This CDR3 contains 15 residues. The CDR3 sequence: CASSEGGAPTYEQYF. CDR3 nucleotide sequence: TGCGCCAGCAGTGAGGGTGGGGCACCGACCTACGAGCAGTACTTC.

The CDR3 nucleotides read TGTGCCAGCAGGTGGGAGAGGAACACTGAAGCTTTCTTT. Its protein product is CASRWERNTEAFF. The chain carries TRBV27 and TRBJ1-1, with D hard to call. This CDR3 has 13 amino acids. CDR1 and CDR2 from the germline V gene are MNHEY and SMNVEV (reference sequence). Trimming shortened V by 6 bases and J by 1 base, and 9 bases separated the two germline ends.

This chain joins TRBV27 and TRBJ2-7; TRBD2 matches 12 bases. There are 16 residues in the CDR3. Germline lookup yields CDR1 MNHEY and CDR2 SMNVEV (reference sequence). Germline trimming cut 4 bases from V and 3 bases from J; bases unmatched to any gene: 7. CDR3 nucleotide sequence: TGTGCCAGCAGTTCGGGACTAGCGGGTAAAAACTACGAGCAGTACTTC. It is translated as CASSSGLAGKNYEQYF.

This chain uses TRBV19 with TRBJ1-1; D is unclear. Deletions cut 3 bases from V and 4 bases from J, with 15 bases between. In germline, CDR1 is LNHDA, CDR2 SQIVND (reference sequence). The CDR3 has 15 amino acids. The CDR3: CASSILTGGSTEAFF. For the CDR3, the DNA is TGTGCCAGTAGTATCTTAACCGGCGGGAGCACTGAAGCTTTCTTT.

This chain uses TRBV24-1 with TRBJ1-2; D unresolved. Germline CDR1 is KGHDR and CDR2 is SFDVKD. The CDR3 has 13 residues. Trimming removed 4 bases at V and 2 bases at J, with 7 bases between. The CDR3 sequence: CATSEARNYGYTF. In DNA, the CDR3 is TGTGCCACCAGTGAAGCCAGGAACTATGGCTACACCTTC.

The chain carries TRBV7-9 and TRBJ1-3; D perhaps matches TRBD1 (5 bases). Trimming took 1 base from V and 4 from J, leaving 11 bases between them. The CDR3 consists of 15 residues. Per germline, CDR1 SEHNR and CDR2 FQNEAQ (reference sequence). DNA of the CDR3: TGTGCCAGCAGCTTAGTAAAGGGGATAGGAAACACCATATATTTT. Its translation is CASSLVKGIGNTIYF.

CDR3 nucleotide sequence: TGTGCCAGCAGTTTGGCGGGCTACGCTAACGAGCAGTACTTC. Translating gives CASSLAGYANEQYF. The chain combines TRBV27 with TRBJ2-7; possible D gene TRBD2, 5 bases. The germline gives CDR1 MNHEY, CDR2 SMNVEV (reference sequence). This CDR3 comprises 14 residues. Trimming removed 3 bases at V and 5 bases at J, with 14 bases between.

The V and J genes are TRBV15 and TRBJ1-1; weak D call: TRBD1 (6 bases). The V end lost 1 base, the J end lost 6 bases, and 12 bases lay between the germline ends. Germline V gives CDR1 LNHNV, CDR2 YYDKDF (reference sequence). The CDR3 is 14 residues long. In nucleotides, the CDR3 is TGTGCCACCAGCAGAGTGCGGGGGGCCGCTGAAGCTTTCTTT. Its translation: CATSRVRGAAEAFF.

This chain uses TRBV10-3 with TRBJ2-3, with 7 bases lining up with TRBD2. The V gene end was trimmed by 6 bases and the J gene end by 6 bases; junction bases not matched to a gene: 3. The length of the CDR3 is 12 residues. Germline values: CDR1 ENHRY, CDR2 SYGVKD. As DNA, the CDR3 is TGTGCCATCAGGGCGGGAGCGGATACGCAGTATTTT. Amino acid sequence: CAIRAGADTQYF.

V usage is TRBV20-1 and J usage is TRBJ1-1, with 9 bases matching TRBD1. The CDR3 loop spans 14 amino acids. Germline CDR1 reads DFQATT; CDR2 reads SNEGSKA (reference sequence). J gave up 6 bases and V 3 bases, and 8 bases lay outside the gene matches. CDR3 sequence reads: CSASPGQGSSEAFF. CDR3 coding DNA: TGCAGTGCTAGTCCGGGACAGGGTTCCTCTGAAGCTTTCTTT.

The chain combines TRBV4-3 with TRBJ2-1, with a tentative D call TRBD1 (5 bases). The CDR3 has 13 amino acids. Trimming shortened V by 0 bases and J by 11 bases, and 11 bases separated the two germline ends. Looked up from germline, CDR1 is LGHNA and CDR2 is YSLEER. CDR3 in DNA: TGCGCCAGCAGCCAAGAAATTCAGGGTAAGCAGTTCTTC. It codes for CASSQEIQGKQFF.

The chain couples TRBV10-3 to TRBJ2-2; D is uncertain. CDR3 size: 13 residues. Trimming pared 2 bases from V and 8 bases from J, leaving 9 bases between. CDR1 and CDR2 (germline): ENHRY, SYGVKD. CDR3 DNA sequence: TGTGCCATCAGTGAGAGCGCGCTAGGGGAGCTGTTTTTT. This codes for CAISESALGELFF.